The 22 T cell receptor beta chains in this list originate from one sample, sequenced in a study of blood T cell repertoires in COVID-19. Produced via immunoSEQ multiplex PCR; TCRdb's table is partial and in-frame only. The sample contains 280,000 or so clones, over 75% of which appear only once. The sequenced sample consisted of peripheral blood. These receptors all come from a human donor in a cohort sampled during active COVID-19.

The genes are TRBV5-4 and TRBJ2-5; possibly TRBD1 for D (6 bases). In germline, CDR1 is SGHNT, CDR2 YYREEE (reference sequence). The CDR3 length is 14 residues. The V and J ends lost 3 bases and 2 bases respectively, with 11 bases between them. The CDR3 region has the DNA TGTGCCAGCAGCTGGGGGACAATTCAAGAGACCCAGTACTTC. Residues: CASSWGTIQETQYF.

This chain joins TRBV11-2 and TRBJ2-3; perhaps TRBD2 as D (6 bases). CDR3 size: 15 residues. Germline assignment: CDR1 SGHAT and CDR2 FQNNGV. V lost 1 base to trimming and J lost 6 bases, with 14 bases between them. CDR3 sequence: CASSLVSREFDTQYF. Written as DNA, the CDR3 is TGTGCCAGCAGCTTAGTTAGTCGGGAGTTCGATACGCAGTATTTT.

V gene TRBV6-6 combines with J gene TRBJ2-1, with D perhaps TRBD2 (6 bases). Germline V lookup: CDR1 MNHNY, CDR2 SVGAGI (reference sequence). Trimming left V 5 bases short and J 12 bases short, with 20 bases between. The CDR3 runs to 14 residues. The CDR3 spells CASSRRDSSELQFF. The DNA for the CDR3 is TGTGCCAGCAGTCGCCGGGACTCGTCGGAGTTGCAGTTCTTC.

In DNA, the CDR3 is TGTGCCAGCAGCTTAGGCACTCAGGGGGAAGGAACAGATACGCAGTATTTT. Protein product: CASSLGTQGEGTDTQYF. The V gene is TRBV11-3, the J gene TRBJ2-3, with 7 nucleotides matching TRBD1. The junction had 10 bases not matched to a gene; V was cut back by 1 base and J by 3 bases. The V gene's germline CDR1 is SGHNT and CDR2 YENEEA. There are 17 residues in the CDR3.

V gene TRBV6-5 combines with J gene TRBJ1-2; 11 bases are shared with TRBD1. Germline-derived CDR1 and CDR2 are MNHEY and SVGAGI. The CDR3 has 15 residues. Trimming removed 4 bases from V and 5 bases from J; junction bases left unmatched: 6. The CDR3 loop reads CASSSTGTGGYGYTF. The CDR3 DNA sequence: TGTGCCAGCAGTTCCACCGGGACAGGGGGTTATGGCTACACCTTC.

The V gene is TRBV9, the J gene TRBJ2-5; D gene ambiguous. The germline CDR1 and CDR2 sequences are SGDLS and YYNGEE. V shed 3 bases and J shed 7 bases, with 10 bases lying between them. The CDR3 has 12 residues. The CDR3 loop is CASSDARGTQYF. The CDR3 coding sequence is TGTGCCAGCAGCGACGCAAGAGGGACCCAGTACTTC.

V gene TRBV6-5 combines with J gene TRBJ1-1, with D perhaps TRBD1 (5 bases). The CDR3 loop spans 14 amino acids. Germline V lookup: CDR1 MNHEY, CDR2 SVGAGI. V was clipped by 6 bases and J by 0 bases, with 11 bases between them. In DNA, the CDR3 is TGTGCCAGCAGCCAAGACAGCATGAACACTGAAGCTTTCTTT. Protein product: CASSQDSMNTEAFF.

The V and J genes are TRBV7-2 and TRBJ2-5, with D possibly being TRBD2 (6 bases). The CDR3 spans 14 residues. With 5 bases removed from V and 0 bases from J, the gap between germline ends came to 10 bases. CDR1 and CDR2 from the germline V gene are SGHTA and FQGNSA. The CDR3: CASSPGGNQETQYF. The CDR3, as DNA: TGTGCCAGCAGCCCGGGCGGGAACCAAGAGACCCAGTACTTC. The variable domain in full, completed from reference TRBV7-2 and TRBJ2-5, reads GAGVSQSPSNKVTEKGKDVELRCDPISGHTALYWYRQSLGQGLEFLIYFQGNSAPDKSGLPSDRFSAERTGGSVSTLTIQRTQQEDSAVYLCASSPGGNQETQYFGPGTRLLVL.

This clone is a singleton in its sample. This chain uses TRBV6-5 with TRBJ2-5, with 8 nucleotides matching TRBD1. The germline CDR1 and CDR2 sequences are MNHEY and SVGAGI. This CDR3 is 15 amino acids long. After removal of 5 bases from V and 2 bases from J, the junction contained 7 bases not matched to a gene. CDR3 DNA sequence: TGTGCCAGCAGTAAGGGACAGGCACGACAAGAGACCCAGTACTTC. Translating gives CASSKGQARQETQYF.

The table lists this clone with a few counts. This rearrangement joins TRBV5-1 to TRBJ1-2, with 9 nucleotides matching TRBD1. Trimming at V came to 4 bases and at J to 7 bases, leaving 11 bases not matched to a gene. The CDR3 loop spans 15 amino acids. The V gene's germline CDR1 is SGHRS and CDR2 YFSETQ. The CDR3: CASSTTGQGFGGYTF. In DNA form, the CDR3 reads TGCGCCAGCAGCACTACGGGACAGGGTTTCGGTGGCTACACCTTC.

The chain combines TRBV19 with TRBJ2-7, with 10 bases lining up with TRBD1. This CDR3 region has 15 residues. The germline V gene has CDR1 LNHDA and CDR2 SQIVND (reference sequence). V lost 6 bases to trimming and J lost 2 bases; unmatched junction nucleotides: 7. CDR3 sequence reads: CASRSGTGAPYEQYF. CDR3 DNA: TGTGCCAGTAGATCTGGGACAGGGGCGCCCTACGAGCAGTACTTC.

For the CDR3, the DNA is TGTGCCAGCAGTCAACCCACCCCGGGGGACCAAAAACTGTTTTTT. As protein: CASSQPTPGDQKLFF. The gene calls are TRBV28 and TRBJ1-4, with TRBD1 as a possible D gene (5 bases). The V gene lost 5 bases and the J gene lost 9 bases, with 19 bases spanning the gap. CDR3 length: 15 amino acids. The V gene's germline CDR1 is MDHEN and CDR2 SYDVKM.

This rearrangement joins TRBV15 to TRBJ2-5; D call uncertain. The germline gives CDR1 LNHNV, CDR2 YYDKDF (reference sequence). Trimming removed 0 bases from V and 5 bases from J, with 4 bases in between. The CDR3 is made up of 12 amino acids. CDR3 sequence reads: CATSRDQETQYF. The DNA for the CDR3 is TGTGCCACCAGCAGAGATCAGGAGACCCAGTACTTC.

V and J are TRBV7-9 and TRBJ2-7, with D possibly TRBD2 on 5 matching bases. Deletions cut 2 bases from V and 6 bases from J, with 17 bases between. Germline CDR1 is SEHNR and CDR2 is FQNEAQ (reference sequence). The CDR3 extends over 15 amino acids. CDR3 nucleotide sequence: TGTGCCAGCAGCTTAACGGTGACTGCGGGCGGCGAGCAGTACTTC. The encoded protein is CASSLTVTAGGEQYF.

The chain combines TRBV5-1 with TRBJ2-7, with 7 positions matching TRBD1. The V and J ends lost 0 bases and 7 bases, in that order; junction bases with no gene match: 7. Germline assignment: CDR1 SGHRS and CDR2 YFSETQ. The CDR3 length is 14 residues. The CDR3: CASSLDRGRKEQYF. The CDR3 DNA follows: TGCGCCAGCAGCTTGGACAGGGGCAGAAAGGAGCAGTACTTC.

The gene calls are TRBV28 and TRBJ2-1; D ambiguous. V lost 5 bases, J lost 5 bases, and 7 bases lay in between. Per the germline V gene, CDR1 is MDHEN and CDR2 is SYDVKM. The CDR3 length is 12 residues. The CDR3 DNA reads as TGTGCCAGCAGTAATAACAACAATGAGCAGTTCTTC. Protein: CASSNNNNEQFF.

A note on this clone: At the DNA level, this CDR3 is encoded by other sequences in the same sample as well. This chain joins TRBV28 and TRBJ1-5, with D hard to call. The CDR3 length is 15 residues. V shed 5 bases and J shed 0 bases, with 11 bases lying between them. Germline loops: CDR1 MDHEN, CDR2 SYDVKM. The chain's CDR3 is CASSGTSYSNQPQHF. CDR3 coding DNA: TGTGCCAGCAGTGGCACGTCTTATAGCAATCAGCCCCAGCATTTT.

The V and J genes are TRBV9 and TRBJ2-1, with D maybe TRBD2 (5 bases). The CDR3 covers 13 residues. V was clipped by 0 bases and J by 9 bases, with 10 bases between them. Germline CDR1 reads SGDLS; CDR2 reads YYNGEE. The CDR3 here is CASSVDSEGEQFF. The CDR3 DNA reads TGTGCCAGCAGCGTAGACTCCGAGGGTGAGCAGTTCTTC.

The V call is TRBV28, the J call TRBJ1-6, with a weak D call TRBD1 (6 bases). The germline CDR1 and CDR2 sequences are MDHEN and SYDVKM. The CDR3 contains 14 residues. V gave up 5 bases and J gave up 10 bases, with 15 bases separating them. The CDR3, as DNA: TGTGCCAGCAGTGCCTACAGGGTAGGCTCACCCCTCCACTTT. Amino acids: CASSAYRVGSPLHF. Combining the CDR3 with reference TRBV28 and TRBJ1-6 gives the whole variable domain DVKVTQSSRYLVKRTGEKVFLECVQDMDHENMFWYRQDPGLGLRLIYFSYDVKMKEKGDIPEGYSVSREKKERFSLILESASTNQTSMYLCASSAYRVGSPLHFGNGTRLTVT.

The rearrangement joins TRBV5-4 to TRBJ2-3, with TRBD2 matching 8 bases. V gave up 2 bases and J gave up 0 bases; unmatched junction bases: 5. The CDR3 covers 16 residues. CDR1 and CDR2 from the germline V gene are SGHNT and YYREEE (reference sequence). The CDR3 DNA is TGTGCCAGCAGCTTACTAGCGGAGCCTAGCACAGATACGCAGTATTTT. Protein product: CASSLLAEPSTDTQYF.

The chain joins TRBV5-1 to TRBJ2-1, with 15 bases aligning to TRBD2. This CDR3 is built from 16 residues. Germline assignment: CDR1 SGHRS and CDR2 YFSETQ. V dropped 4 bases and J dropped 9; count of bases not matched to a gene: 8. CDR3 sequence: CASSLGTSGRSSEQFF. CDR3 bases: TGCGCCAGCAGCCTCGGGACTAGCGGGAGGTCTAGTGAGCAGTTCTTC. The complete variable domain, with remaining parts taken from reference TRBV5-1 and TRBJ2-1, reads KAGVTQTPRYLIKTRGQQVTLSCSPISGHRSVSWYQQTPGQGLQFLFEYFSETQRNKGNFPGRFSGRQFSNSRSEMNVSTLELGDSALYLCASSLGTSGRSSEQFFGPGTRLTVL.

The chain has TRBV19 and TRBJ2-6; 14 bases are a match to TRBD2. CDR3 length equals 18 residues. V dropped 3 bases and J dropped 1; count of bases not matched to a gene: 2. Germline CDR1 LNHDA, CDR2 SQIVND (reference sequence). As DNA, the CDR3 is TGTGCCAGTAGTATCGGACTAGCGGGGGGATCTGGGGCCAACGTCCTGACTTTC. Translated, it gives CASSIGLAGGSGANVLTF.